The T cell receptor (beta chain) under discussion was sequenced for a study of shared clonotypes between healthy human individuals. Study information: Used for every donor were three CD4 naive, three CD4 memory, two CD8 naive and one CD8 memory plate.

Points on this clone: The antigen is not known.

The CDR3 contains 14 residues. Germline CDR1 reads SGHKS; CDR2 reads YYEKEE (reference sequence). Deletions cut 4 bases from V and 6 bases from J, with 13 bases between. Notes on the study in general: Non-shared clonotypes had lower generation probabilities than those shared by all four donors.

Clones were sequenced by immunoSEQ multiplex PCR, and TCRdb holds only the in-frame ones, with some missing. The sample includes some 580,000 clones, about 97% seen only once; the top ten take approximately 0.057%. V usage is TRBV5-5 and J usage is TRBJ2-2; D is undetermined. Source material: naive CD4+ T cells sorted from blood. Subset described: CD45RA+ positively selected. This TCR was sampled from a woman aged 25 to 39 in good health. CDR3 loop: CASSVGDIPGELFF. The CDR3 DNA is TGTGCCAGCAGCGTTGGTGATATTCCCGGGGAGCTGTTTTTT.